One sample yielded the 10 T cell receptor beta chains listed below, sequenced in a study of cytomegalovirus exposure and HLA in healthy donors. Primers: 60 Vbeta forward and 13 Jbeta reverse. Here immunoSEQ multiplex PCR was the method, and the copy in TCRdb shows in-frame clones only, minus some. The sample contains about 92,000 clones, roughly 80% of which appear only once. Sequencing input: PBMCs. These receptors were obtained from a man between 45 and 60 years old in good health and CMV-seropositive.

This clone was detected only a few times. The genes are TRBV5-1 and TRBJ1-1; perhaps TRBD1 as D (6 bases). The germline V and J ends were trimmed by 0 bases and 5 bases, with 11 bases remaining between them. Germline-derived CDR1 and CDR2 are SGHRS and YFSETQ. CDR3 length: 14 amino acids. CDR3 sequence: CASSLGDTKTEAFF. The CDR3 nucleotides read TGCGCCAGCAGCTTGGGGGACACGAAGACTGAAGCTTTCTTT.

This clone appeared a single time. The V and J genes are TRBV6-5 and TRBJ1-3, with TRBD1 matching over 7 bases. After removal of 5 bases from V and 8 bases from J, the junction contained 9 bases not matched to a gene. This CDR3 has 14 residues. Germline V gives CDR1 MNHEY, CDR2 SVGAGI. The CDR3 DNA is TGTGCCAGCAGTCCTCAGGGACAGCGGGACACCATATATTTT. Its protein product is CASSPQGQRDTIYF.

The genes are TRBV9 and TRBJ2-3, with 9 positions matching TRBD2. CDR1 is SGDLS, CDR2 YYNGEE, per germline. Trimming cost V 1 base and J 7 bases; bases outside gene matches: 4. The CDR3 runs to 14 residues. For the CDR3, the DNA is TGTGCCAGCAGCGTACCGAGCGGGGGGAATACGCAGTATTTT. Translating it yields CASSVPSGGNTQYF. Complete variable domain (other parts from reference TRBV9 and TRBJ2-3): DSGVTQTPKHLITATGQRVTLRCSPRSGDLSVYWYQQSLDQGLQFLIQYYNGEERAKGNILERFSAQQFPDLHSELNLSSLELGDSALYFCASSVPSGGNTQYFGPGTRLTVL.

The rearrangement joins TRBV6-5 to TRBJ1-2; no firm D call. The germline V gene encodes CDR1 MNHEY and CDR2 SVGAGI. The CDR3 length is 13 residues. Between the trimmed V and J ends, which lost 2 bases and 4 bases, there was a span of 8 bases. In nucleotides, the CDR3 is TGTGCCAGCAGTTACAAACAGTCCTATGGCTACACCTTC. The encoded protein is CASSYKQSYGYTF.

The sample holds one count of this clone. The chain carries TRBV5-1 and TRBJ2-3; 10 positions match TRBD2. The V gene end was trimmed by 5 bases and the J gene end by 0 bases; junction bases not matched to a gene: 9. This CDR3 has 17 residues. Germline CDR1 and CDR2: SGHRS and YFSETQ. The DNA for the CDR3 is TGCGCCAGCAGTTCCGGGACTAGCGCGTTGAGCACAGATACGCAGTATTTT. This sequence encodes CASSSGTSALSTDTQYF.

V usage is TRBV19 and J usage is TRBJ1-6; TRBD1 agrees at 8 bases. The CDR3 has 13 amino acids. Per the germline V gene, CDR1 is LNHDA and CDR2 is SQIVND (reference sequence). V was pared by 10 bases and J by 9 bases, with 8 bases of the junction left unmatched. The DNA for the CDR3 is TGTGCCACCCGACAGGGGATAGGTTCACCCCTCCACTTT. As protein: CATRQGIGSPLHF.

The CDR3, as DNA: TGTGCCAGCAGCTTCGGGACAGGGATAACAGATACGCAGTATTTT. This sequence encodes CASSFGTGITDTQYF. This chain joins TRBV13 and TRBJ2-3, with TRBD1 matching over 9 bases. CDR3 length: 15 amino acids. Germline CDR1 is PRHDT and CDR2 is FYEKMQ (reference sequence). J lost 3 bases, V lost 3 bases, and 4 bases had no gene match.

The chain links TRBV4-1 to TRBJ1-1, with 8 bases lining up with TRBD1. V was clipped by 4 bases and J by 1 base; unmatched bases: 2. This CDR3 contains 14 residues. CDR1 and CDR2 from the germline V gene are MGHRA and YSYEKL. CDR3 nucleotides: TGCGCCAGCAGCCCTGGACAGGGGAACACTGAAGCTTTCTTT. This translates into CASSPGQGNTEAFF.

The chain carries TRBV18 and TRBJ2-7; a possible D gene is TRBD1 (7 bases). The length of the CDR3 is 15 residues. Germline CDR1 and CDR2: KGHSH and LQKENI. Trimming took 2 bases from V and 1 from J, leaving 12 bases between them. The CDR3 bases are TGTGCCAGCTCACCAATCCAGGGGGGTTCCTACGAGCAGTACTTC. This translates into CASSPIQGGSYEQYF.

The chain has TRBV7-2 and TRBJ1-5; D may be TRBD1 (6 bases). CDR1 SGHTA and CDR2 FQGNSA come from the germline V gene. V shed 1 base and J shed 4 bases, with 8 bases lying between them. The CDR3 is 14 residues long. The CDR3 bases are TGTGCCAGCAGCTTAGGCAGGGGTAATCAGCCCCAGCATTTT. Translation: CASSLGRGNQPQHF.